This TCR beta chain was captured by sequencing in a study of regulatory T cells in long-lasting Graves disease. Study conclusions and caveats: Among samples with persistent disease, TRBV28, TRBJ1-2 and TRBJ2-5 were favored. Persistent cases of Graves' showed reduced TCR diversity relative to newly diagnosed patients.

This clonotype showed up just a few times. Its antigen is still unknown. In building TCR beta libraries, iRepertoire HTBI primers were used together with Arm-PCR of CDR3 regions. TCRdb re-called the multiplex PCR reads through MiXCR, storing one row per CDR3 protein. The table records 650,000 to 850,000 distinct CDR3 sequences, 30% of them present only once. This CDR3 is 14 amino acids long. Trimming left V 6 bases short and J 5 bases short, with 16 bases between. Germline V gene sequence: CDR1 SNHLY, CDR2 FYNNEI. Time point reported: persistent/refractory GD, antithyroid drugs over 5 years with positive TRAb. PBMC RNA served as the TCR library source. A roughly 9-milliliter sample of peripheral blood was drawn into EDTA tubes.

This TCR was recovered from a female donor with Graves disease. The input for sequencing was peripheral blood mononuclear cells (PBMCs), taken when the disease was refractory, from a patient treated with antithyroid drugs. The chain couples TRBV2 to TRBJ1-1; D is unclear. In DNA form, the CDR3 reads TGTGCCAGCAGCCTTAATCCCATTGGTACTGAAGCTTTCTTT. It yields the protein CASSLNPIGTEAFF.